This entry describes one T cell receptor (beta chain). Its antigen is not identified. This could be a read error, since a much larger clone is one nucleotide away. This sample is drawn from a study of human T cells and chemical hapten exposure. On the study more broadly: Patch tests containing 0.01% DPC, applied to the upper back, were read at 6 days.

TCRdb itself ran the RACE reads through MiXCR, one entry per CDR3 protein. The table shows approximately 400,000 distinct CDR3 sequences, with more than 4.5% occurring only once. The study, taken as a whole, reports: Controls had significantly fewer large CDR3 similarity clusters than were formed by expanded TCRs.

Time point in this sample: pre-sensitization, week 0. Treatment described: therapeutic diphenylcyclopropenone sensitization with weekly scalp DPC. Trimming took 4 bases from V and 10 from J, leaving 8 bases between them. Germline lookup yields CDR1 ENHRY and CDR2 SYGVKD. The CDR3 is 11 residues long. This TCR derives from a woman aged 45-65 years with alopecia areata. Some clones in this sample may be carry-over from other donors' samples. The specimen comprised whole blood, sampled in connection with sensitization to the hapten diphenylcyclopropenone (DPC). The chain joins TRBV10-3 to TRBJ2-1; D gene unclear. CDR3 region: CAISVYPEQFF. The CDR3, as DNA: TGTGCCATCAGTGTCTATCCAGAGCAGTTCTTC.